The rows below give T cell receptor beta chains drawn from one sample of a study of T cells in Graves' hyperthyroidism and ophthalmopathy. TCRdb analysed the multiplex PCR reads with MiXCR anew, one entry per CDR3 protein. Of 600,000 or so distinct CDR3 sequences in the sample, around 15% were seen once. Material: blood. The receptors stem from a woman in her twenties or thirties with Graves' hyperthyroidism. Each CDR3 is given without its conserved first and last residue.

v_call	j_call	cdr3_aa
TRBV7-9	TRBJ2-7	ASSFFNEQY
TRBV27	TRBJ1-1	ASSLYPDGEAF
TRBV9	TRBJ2-5	ASSVVGLGSETQY
TRBV29-1	TRBJ2-7	SVGGRGYEQY
TRBV20-1	TRBJ2-7	SAEDRDHWTYEQY
TRBV6-5	TRBJ2-3	ASSYSRLSGGGDTQY
TRBV2	TRBJ2-2	ASSEQARGPGELF
TRBV29-1	TRBJ1-5	SVGQGINQPQH
TRBV30	TRBJ2-5	AWMGLGSQETQY
TRBV19	TRBJ2-1	ASSTVFRAGSYNEQF
TRBV5-4	TRBJ1-1	ASSFLSMNTEAF
TRBV19	TRBJ2-1	ASKRDRAYNEQF
TRBV27	TRBJ2-2	ASSFLGLAGVKTGELF
TRBV25-1	TRBJ1-2	ASSEFGGARYGYT
TRBV28	TRBJ1-5	AISTYSNQPQH
TRBV7-2	TRBJ2-1	ASSILSPVGNEQF
TRBV20-1	TRBJ1-4	SAGRTLVSYNEKLF